This T cell receptor beta chain originates from a study of cytomegalovirus exposure and HLA in healthy donors. Points on this clone: Its target is unknown.

Overall study findings and caveats: A later analysis found first-cohort TCR clusters tended to co-occur in the 90 to 150 validation repertoires. Some TCR beta chains (approximately 180 of them) were listed as cytomegalovirus-associated. Most sequenced TCRs were rare (though some public TCRs occurred in many donors).

Using immunoSEQ multiplex PCR, the repertoire was profiled, and TCRdb retains in-frame clones only, with some absent. The sample lists approximately 300,000 clones; 80% to 90% were seen once. The CDR3 loop spans 14 amino acids. The germline V and J ends were trimmed by 2 bases and 1 base, with 8 bases remaining between them. Germline lookup yields CDR1 MDHEN and CDR2 SYDVKM. The donors were members of the roughly 120-subject validation cohort (separate from the approximately 670-subject first cohort). The sequence was collected from a woman under 30 in good health and CMV-seronegative. The sample consisted of PBMCs. V is TRBV28 and J is TRBJ1-2; perhaps TRBD1 as D (5 bases). CDR3 protein: CASSLIGDNYGYTF. DNA for the CDR3: TGTGCCAGCAGTTTAATAGGGGATAACTATGGCTACACCTTC.